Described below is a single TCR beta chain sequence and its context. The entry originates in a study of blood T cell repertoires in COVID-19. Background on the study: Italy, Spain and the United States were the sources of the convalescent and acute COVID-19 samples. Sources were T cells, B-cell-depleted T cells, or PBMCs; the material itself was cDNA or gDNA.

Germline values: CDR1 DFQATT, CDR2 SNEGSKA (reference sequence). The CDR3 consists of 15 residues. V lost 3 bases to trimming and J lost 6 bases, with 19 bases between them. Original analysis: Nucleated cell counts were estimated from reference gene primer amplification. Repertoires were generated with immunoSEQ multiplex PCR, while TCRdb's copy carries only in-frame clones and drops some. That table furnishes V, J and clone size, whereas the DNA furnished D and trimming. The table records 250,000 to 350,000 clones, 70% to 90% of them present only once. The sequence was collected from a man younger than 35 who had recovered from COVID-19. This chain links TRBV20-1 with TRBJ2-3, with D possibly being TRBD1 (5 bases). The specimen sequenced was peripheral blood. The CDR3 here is CSASPGQGPRDTQYF. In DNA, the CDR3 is TGCAGTGCTAGTCCTGGGCAGGGCCCTCGGGATACGCAGTATTTT.